The clone carrying this T cell receptor beta chain was found a few times. Its matching antigen is unknown. In the ophthalmopathy cohort, Clinical Activity Score was at least 3, NOSPECS grade at least 4, and duration under 3 months. Diagnosing involved the use of clinical symptoms, serum thyroxine and TRAb, thyroid ultrasound and orbital computed tomography. This record belongs to a study of T cells in Graves' hyperthyroidism and ophthalmopathy. Points from the study as a whole: The blood repertoire included most of the expanded thyroid clonotypes above 0.001.

This CDR3 comprises 14 residues. Germline values: CDR1 KGHSH, CDR2 LQKENI. The V gene end was trimmed by 3 bases and the J gene end by 3 bases; junction bases not matched to a gene: 3. Amplified regions were TCR beta CDR3 sequences from RNA transcripts. During a first-round RT-PCR of the TCR CDR3, the HTBI primer set was used. Using its own MiXCR run on the multiplex PCR reads, TCRdb lists one record per CDR3 protein. The repertoire holds a few hundred thousand distinct CDR3 sequences, with approximately 18% as singletons. Sequenced: blood. The V and J genes are TRBV18 and TRBJ2-5, with 8 positions matching TRBD1. This TCR derives from a woman between 40 and 50 years old with Graves' ophthalmopathy. CDR3 region: CASSPVGQEETQYF. The CDR3 DNA follows: TGTGCCAGCTCACCGGTGGGACAGGAAGAGACCCAGTACTTC.